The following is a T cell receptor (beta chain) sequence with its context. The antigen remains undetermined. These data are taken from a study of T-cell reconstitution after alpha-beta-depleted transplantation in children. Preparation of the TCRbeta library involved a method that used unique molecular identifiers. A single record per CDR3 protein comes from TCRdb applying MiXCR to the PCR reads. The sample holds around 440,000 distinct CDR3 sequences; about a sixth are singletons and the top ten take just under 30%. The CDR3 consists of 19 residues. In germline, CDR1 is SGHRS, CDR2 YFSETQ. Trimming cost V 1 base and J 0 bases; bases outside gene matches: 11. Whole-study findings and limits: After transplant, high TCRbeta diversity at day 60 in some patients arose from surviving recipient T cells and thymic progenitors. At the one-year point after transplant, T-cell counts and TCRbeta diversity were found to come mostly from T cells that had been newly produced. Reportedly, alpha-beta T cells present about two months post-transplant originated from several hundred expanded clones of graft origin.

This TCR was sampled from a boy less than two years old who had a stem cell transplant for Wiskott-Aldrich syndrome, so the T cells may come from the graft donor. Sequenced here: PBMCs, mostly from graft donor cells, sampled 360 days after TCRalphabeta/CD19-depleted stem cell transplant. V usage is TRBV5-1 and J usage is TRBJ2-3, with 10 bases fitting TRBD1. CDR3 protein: CASSLTGTGAQGSTDTQYF. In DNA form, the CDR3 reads TGCGCCAGCAGCTTGACCGGGACAGGGGCCCAGGGCAGCACAGATACGCAGTATTTT.